The source of this TCR beta chain is a study of radiation and T cells in renal cell carcinoma. As for time point: blood 2 weeks post-SBRT. As to treatment: 15 Gy SBRT to primary tumor, nephrectomy 4 weeks later. Libraries were prepared by immunoSEQ multiplex PCR; TCRdb keeps only in-frame clonotypes and omits some of them. The data contain 100,000 to 150,000 clones, around 82% of them seen just once; the ten biggest clones take up 5% to 6.5%. In this sample, this clone turned up a few times. The CDR3 contains 15 residues. Germline-derived CDR1 and CDR2 are MNHNS and SASEGT. V shed 6 bases and J 0 bases; nucleotides not matched to a gene: 3.

Here the sequenced sample was blood, taken from a patient whose treatment included radiotherapy and nephrectomy. This chain joins TRBV6-1 and TRBJ2-4, with 9 bases matching TRBD1. The source is a man aged 50 or older with renal cell carcinoma. CDR3 nucleotides: TGTGCCAGCAGACAGGGGGCGTCAGCCAAAAACATTCAGTACTTC. This sequence encodes CASRQGASAKNIQYF.